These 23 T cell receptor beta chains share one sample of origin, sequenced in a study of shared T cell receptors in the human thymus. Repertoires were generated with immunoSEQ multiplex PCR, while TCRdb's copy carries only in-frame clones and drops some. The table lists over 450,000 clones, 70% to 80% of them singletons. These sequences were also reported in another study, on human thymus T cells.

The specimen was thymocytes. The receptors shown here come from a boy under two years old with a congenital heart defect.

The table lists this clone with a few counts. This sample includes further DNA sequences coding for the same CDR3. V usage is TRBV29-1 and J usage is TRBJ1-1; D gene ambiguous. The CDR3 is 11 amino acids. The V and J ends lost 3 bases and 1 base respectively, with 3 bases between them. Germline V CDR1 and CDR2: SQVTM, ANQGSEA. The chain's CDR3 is CSVDRNTEAFF. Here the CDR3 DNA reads TGCAGCGTTGATAGGAACACTGAAGCTTTCTTT.

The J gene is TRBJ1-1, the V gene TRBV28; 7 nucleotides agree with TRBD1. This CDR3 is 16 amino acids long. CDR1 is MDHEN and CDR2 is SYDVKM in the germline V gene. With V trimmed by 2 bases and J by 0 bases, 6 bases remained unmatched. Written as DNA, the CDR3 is TGTGCCAGCAGTTTAAGGGCAGGGGGTATGAACACTGAAGCTTTCTTT. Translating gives CASSLRAGGMNTEAFF.

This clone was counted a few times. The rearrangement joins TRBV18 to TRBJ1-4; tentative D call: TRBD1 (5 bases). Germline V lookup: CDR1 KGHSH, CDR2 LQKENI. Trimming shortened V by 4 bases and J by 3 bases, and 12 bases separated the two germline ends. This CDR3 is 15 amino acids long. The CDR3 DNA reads TGTGCCAGCTCACTAGGCAGGGTGGCTAATGAAAAACTGTTTTTT. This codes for CASSLGRVANEKLFF.

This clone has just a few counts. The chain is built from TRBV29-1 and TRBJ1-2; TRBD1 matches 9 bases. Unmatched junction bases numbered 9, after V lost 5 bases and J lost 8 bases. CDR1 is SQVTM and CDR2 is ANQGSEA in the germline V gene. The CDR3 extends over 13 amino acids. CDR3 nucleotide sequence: TGCAGCGTTCGGGCACGACAGGGGGGAGGCTACACCTTC. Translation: CSVRARQGGGYTF.

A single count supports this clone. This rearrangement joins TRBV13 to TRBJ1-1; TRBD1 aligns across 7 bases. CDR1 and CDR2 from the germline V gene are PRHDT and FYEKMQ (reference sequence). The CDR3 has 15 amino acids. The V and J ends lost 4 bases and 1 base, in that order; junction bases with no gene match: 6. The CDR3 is CASSYPGTANTEAFF. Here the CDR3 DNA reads TGTGCCAGCAGCTACCCCGGGACAGCGAACACTGAAGCTTTCTTT.

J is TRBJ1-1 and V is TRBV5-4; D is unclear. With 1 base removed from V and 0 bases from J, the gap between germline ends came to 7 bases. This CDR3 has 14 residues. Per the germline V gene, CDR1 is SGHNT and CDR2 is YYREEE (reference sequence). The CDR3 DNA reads TGTGCCAGCAGCTTGTTACAGATGAACACTGAAGCTTTCTTT. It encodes CASSLLQMNTEAFF.

CDR3 protein: CASSVRTGEFGANVLTF. CDR3 nucleotides: TGTGCCAGCAGTGTTCGGACAGGGGAGTTTGGGGCCAACGTCCTGACTTTC. The chain employs TRBV2 and TRBJ2-6; TRBD1 agrees at 9 bases. CDR1 and CDR2 (germline): SNHLY, FYNNEI. J was trimmed by 3 bases and V by 4 bases; bases with no gene match: 7. The length of the CDR3 is 17 residues.

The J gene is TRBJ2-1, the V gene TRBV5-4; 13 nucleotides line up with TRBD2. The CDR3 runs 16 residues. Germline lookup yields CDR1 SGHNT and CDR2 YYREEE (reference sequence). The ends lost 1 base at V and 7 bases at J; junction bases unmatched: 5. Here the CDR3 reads CASSLSTSGRGNEQFF. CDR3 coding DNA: TGTGCCAGCAGCTTGTCTACTAGCGGGAGGGGAAATGAGCAGTTCTTC.

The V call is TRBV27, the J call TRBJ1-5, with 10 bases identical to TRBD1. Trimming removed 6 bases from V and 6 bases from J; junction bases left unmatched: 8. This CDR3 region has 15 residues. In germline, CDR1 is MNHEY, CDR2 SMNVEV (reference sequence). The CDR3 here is CASSRQGAISQPQHF. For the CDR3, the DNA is TGTGCCAGCAGCCGACAGGGGGCCATCAGTCAGCCCCAGCATTTT.

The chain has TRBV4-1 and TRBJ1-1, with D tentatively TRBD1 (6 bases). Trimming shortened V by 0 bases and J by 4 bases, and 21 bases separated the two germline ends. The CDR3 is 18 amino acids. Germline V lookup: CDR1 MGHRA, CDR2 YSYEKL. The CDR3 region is CASSQDAPLLGASTEAFF. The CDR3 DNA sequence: TGCGCCAGCAGCCAAGATGCCCCATTACTGGGGGCGAGCACTGAAGCTTTCTTT.

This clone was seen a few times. CDR3 region: CASSRRPPGVSYQETQYF. CDR3 bases: TGTGCCAGCAGTCGCCGACCTCCGGGGGTATCGTACCAAGAGACCCAGTACTTC. This chain uses TRBV27 with TRBJ2-5; D perhaps matches TRBD2 (6 bases). The germline V gene has CDR1 MNHEY and CDR2 SMNVEV (reference sequence). The CDR3 has 18 amino acids. With 5 bases removed from V and 0 bases from J, the gap between germline ends came to 22 bases.

In DNA, the CDR3 is TGTGCCAGCAGCAAAGCGGGGGGAATAGCCAAAAACATTCAGTACTTC. Translating it yields CASSKAGGIAKNIQYF. V and J are TRBV21-1 and TRBJ2-4; TRBD2, the D gene given by the table, was not confirmed from the DNA. TRBV21-1 is classified as a pseudogene. There are 16 residues in the CDR3.

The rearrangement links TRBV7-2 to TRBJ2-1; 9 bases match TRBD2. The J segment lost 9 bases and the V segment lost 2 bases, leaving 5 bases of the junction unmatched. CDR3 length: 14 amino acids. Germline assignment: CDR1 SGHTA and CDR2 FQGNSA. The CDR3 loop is CASSLRGRAGEQFF. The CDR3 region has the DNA TGTGCCAGCAGCTTACGCGGGAGGGCCGGTGAGCAGTTCTTC.

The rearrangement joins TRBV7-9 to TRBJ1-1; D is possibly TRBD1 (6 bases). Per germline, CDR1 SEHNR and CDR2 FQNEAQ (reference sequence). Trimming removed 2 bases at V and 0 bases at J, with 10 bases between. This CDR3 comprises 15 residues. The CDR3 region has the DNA TGTGCCAGCAGCTTACAGGGGCACATGAACACTGAAGCTTTCTTT. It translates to CASSLQGHMNTEAFF. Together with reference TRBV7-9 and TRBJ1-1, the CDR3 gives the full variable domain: DTGVSQNPRHKITKRGQNVTFRCDPISEHNRLYWYRQTLGQGPEFLTYFQNEAQLEKSRLLSDRFSAERPKGSFSTLEIQRTEQGDSAMYLCASSLQGHMNTEAFFGQGTRLTVV.

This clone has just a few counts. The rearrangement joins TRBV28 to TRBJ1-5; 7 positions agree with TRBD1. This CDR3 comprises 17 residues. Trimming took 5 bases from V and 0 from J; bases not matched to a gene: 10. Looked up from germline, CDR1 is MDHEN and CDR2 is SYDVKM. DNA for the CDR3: TGTGCCAGCAGTCAAGACAGGGCGCGTTATAGCAATCAGCCCCAGCATTTT. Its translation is CASSQDRARYSNQPQHF.

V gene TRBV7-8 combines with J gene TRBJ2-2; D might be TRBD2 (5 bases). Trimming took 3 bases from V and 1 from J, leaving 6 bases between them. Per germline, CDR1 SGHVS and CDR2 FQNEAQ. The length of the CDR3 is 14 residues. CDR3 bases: TGTGCCAGCAGCTTCGCGGGGAACACCGGGGAGCTGTTTTTT. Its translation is CASSFAGNTGELFF.

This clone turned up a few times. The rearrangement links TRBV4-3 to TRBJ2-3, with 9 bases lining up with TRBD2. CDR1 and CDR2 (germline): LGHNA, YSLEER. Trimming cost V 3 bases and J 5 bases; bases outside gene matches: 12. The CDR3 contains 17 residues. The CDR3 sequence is CASSHPGTSPRGDTQYF. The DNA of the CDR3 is TGCGCCAGCAGCCATCCCGGGACTAGCCCGAGGGGAGATACGCAGTATTTT.

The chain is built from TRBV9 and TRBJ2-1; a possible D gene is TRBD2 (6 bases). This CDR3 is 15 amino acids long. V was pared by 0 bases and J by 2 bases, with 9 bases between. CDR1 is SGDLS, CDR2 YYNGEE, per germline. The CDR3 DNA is TGTGCCAGCAGCGTAGGAGGCGGGGCCTACAATGAGCAGTTCTTC. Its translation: CASSVGGGAYNEQFF.

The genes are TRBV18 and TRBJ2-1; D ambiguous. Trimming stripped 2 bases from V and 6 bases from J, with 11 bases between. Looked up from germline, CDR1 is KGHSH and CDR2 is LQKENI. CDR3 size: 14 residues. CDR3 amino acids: CASSPTRGINEQFF. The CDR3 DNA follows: TGTGCCAGCTCACCAACACGCGGAATCAATGAGCAGTTCTTC.

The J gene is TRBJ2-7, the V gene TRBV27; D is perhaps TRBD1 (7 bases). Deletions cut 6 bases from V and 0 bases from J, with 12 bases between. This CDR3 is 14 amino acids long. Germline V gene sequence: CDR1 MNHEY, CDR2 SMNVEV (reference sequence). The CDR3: CASRQGRGSYEQYF. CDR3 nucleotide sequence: TGTGCCAGCAGACAGGGGCGGGGCTCCTACGAGCAGTACTTC.

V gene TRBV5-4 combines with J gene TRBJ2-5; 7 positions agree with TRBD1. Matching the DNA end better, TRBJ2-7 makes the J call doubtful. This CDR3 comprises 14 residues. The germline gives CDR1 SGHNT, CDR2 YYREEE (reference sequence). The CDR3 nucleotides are TGTGCCAGCAGCCCCGGACAGGCCGGGGACGAGCAGTACTTC. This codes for CASSPGQAGDEQYF.

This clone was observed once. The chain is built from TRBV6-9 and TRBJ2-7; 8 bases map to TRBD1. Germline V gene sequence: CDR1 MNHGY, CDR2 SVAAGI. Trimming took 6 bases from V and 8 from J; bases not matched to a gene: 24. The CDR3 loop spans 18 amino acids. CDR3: CASSHIVNRDRYRGKQYF. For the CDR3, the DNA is TGTGCCAGCAGCCATATTGTAAACCGGGACAGGTATCGGGGGAAGCAGTACTTC.

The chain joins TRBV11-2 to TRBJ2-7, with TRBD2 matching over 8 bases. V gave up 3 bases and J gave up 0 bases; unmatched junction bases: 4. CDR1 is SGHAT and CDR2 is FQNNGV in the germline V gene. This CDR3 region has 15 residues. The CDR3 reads CASSFRLANSYEQYF. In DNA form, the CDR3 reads TGTGCCAGCAGCTTTAGACTAGCGAACTCCTACGAGCAGTACTTC.